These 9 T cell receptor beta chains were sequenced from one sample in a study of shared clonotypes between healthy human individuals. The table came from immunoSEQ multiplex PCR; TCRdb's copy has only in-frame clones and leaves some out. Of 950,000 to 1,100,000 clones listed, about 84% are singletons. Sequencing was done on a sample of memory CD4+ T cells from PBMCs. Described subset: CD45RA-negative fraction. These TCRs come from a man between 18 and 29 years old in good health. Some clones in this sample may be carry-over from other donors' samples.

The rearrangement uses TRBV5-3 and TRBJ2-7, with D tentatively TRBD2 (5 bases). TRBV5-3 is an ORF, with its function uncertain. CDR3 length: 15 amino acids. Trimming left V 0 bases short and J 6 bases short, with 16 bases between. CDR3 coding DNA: TGTGCCAGAAGCTTGGTGCGAGGCGGGTCCGCCGAGCAGTACTTC. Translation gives CARSLVRGGSAEQYF.

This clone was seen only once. CDR3 nucleotides: TGTGCCAGCAGCTTGGCCCCTTATTCACCCCTCCACTTT. The encoded protein is CASSLAPYSPLHF. The chain joins TRBV5-5 to TRBJ1-6; D call uncertain. In germline, CDR1 is SGHKS, CDR2 YYEKEE (reference sequence). The CDR3 loop spans 13 amino acids. V lost 0 bases and J lost 8, with 6 bases in between. The full variable domain, rest sourced from reference TRBV5-5 and TRBJ1-6, is DAGVTQSPTHLIKTRGQQVTLRCSPISGHKSVSWYQQVLGQGPQFIFQYYEKEERGRGNFPDRFSARQFPNYSSELNVNALLLGDSALYLCASSLAPYSPLHFGNGTRLTVT.

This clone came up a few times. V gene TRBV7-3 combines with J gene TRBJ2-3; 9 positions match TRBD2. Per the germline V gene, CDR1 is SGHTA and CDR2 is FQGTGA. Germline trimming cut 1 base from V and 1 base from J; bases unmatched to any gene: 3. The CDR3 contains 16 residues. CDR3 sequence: CASSLNVAGGTDTQYF. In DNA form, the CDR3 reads TGTGCCAGCAGCTTAAATGTAGCGGGAGGCACAGATACGCAGTATTTT.

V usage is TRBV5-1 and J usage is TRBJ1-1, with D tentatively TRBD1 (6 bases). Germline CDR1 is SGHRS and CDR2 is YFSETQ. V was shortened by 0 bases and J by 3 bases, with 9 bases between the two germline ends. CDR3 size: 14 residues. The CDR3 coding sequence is TGCGCCAGCAGCTTGGTAGGGGGTGACACTGAAGCTTTCTTT. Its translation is CASSLVGGDTEAFF.

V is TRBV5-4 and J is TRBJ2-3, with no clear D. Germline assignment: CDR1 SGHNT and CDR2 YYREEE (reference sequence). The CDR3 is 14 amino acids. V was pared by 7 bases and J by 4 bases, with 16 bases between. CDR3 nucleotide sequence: TGTGCCAGCCACAAGCCCCCTGGGCCAGATACGCAGTATTTT. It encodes CASHKPPGPDTQYF.

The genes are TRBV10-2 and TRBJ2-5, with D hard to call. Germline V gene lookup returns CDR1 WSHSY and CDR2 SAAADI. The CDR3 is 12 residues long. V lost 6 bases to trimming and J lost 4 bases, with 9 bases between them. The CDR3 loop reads CASSSNRETQYF. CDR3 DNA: TGCGCCAGCAGCTCCAACAGAGAGACCCAGTACTTC.

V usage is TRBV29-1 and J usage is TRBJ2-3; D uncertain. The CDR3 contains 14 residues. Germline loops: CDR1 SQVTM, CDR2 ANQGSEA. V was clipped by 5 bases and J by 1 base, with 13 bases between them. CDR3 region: CSVQPGVGTDTQYF. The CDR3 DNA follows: TGCAGCGTTCAGCCGGGTGTCGGCACAGATACGCAGTATTTT.

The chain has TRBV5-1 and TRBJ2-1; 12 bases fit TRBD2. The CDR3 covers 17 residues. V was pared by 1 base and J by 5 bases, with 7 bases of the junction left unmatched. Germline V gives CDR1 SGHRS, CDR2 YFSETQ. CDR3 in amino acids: CASSLPQLAGGNNEQFF. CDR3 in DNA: TGCGCCAGCAGCTTGCCTCAACTAGCGGGGGGCAACAATGAGCAGTTCTTC.

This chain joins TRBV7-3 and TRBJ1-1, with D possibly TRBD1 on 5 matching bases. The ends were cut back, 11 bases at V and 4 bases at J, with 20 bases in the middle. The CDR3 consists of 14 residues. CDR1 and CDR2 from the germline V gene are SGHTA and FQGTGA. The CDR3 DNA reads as TGTGCCTGTACACAACGGGGCTGGGTCACTGAAGCTTTCTTT. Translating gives CACTQRGWVTEAFF.